The 10 T cell receptor beta chains below were found in one sample sequenced in a study of OX40 agonist ivuxolimab in advanced cancers. Profiled with immunoSEQ multiplex PCR; TCRdb holds only in-frame clones, not every one. The data show approximately 89,000 clones, 90% to 95% seen once. The sample was CD4+ or CD8+ T cells sorted from blood, taken in a trial of the OX40 agonist ivuxolimab. The receptors were gathered from an adult with an advanced solid tumor such as melanoma, head and neck, liver or kidney cancer.

V and J are TRBV10-3 and TRBJ1-5; no firm D call. The germline gives CDR1 ENHRY, CDR2 SYGVKD. V lost 3 bases and J 4 bases, leaving 13 bases between the germline ends. This CDR3 has 15 residues. The CDR3 DNA is TGTGCCATCAGTGACGCCAGCTTGCCGAATCAGCCCCAGCATTTT. This codes for CAISDASLPNQPQHF.

The chain couples TRBV10-3 to TRBJ1-2; maybe TRBD1 (5 bases). In germline, CDR1 is ENHRY, CDR2 SYGVKD. The CDR3 is 14 residues long. V was cut by 7 bases and J by 7 bases, with 19 bases left in between. CDR3 protein: CAITGGDRTGGYTF. CDR3 DNA: TGTGCCATCACTGGGGGAGACAGAACGGGTGGCTACACCTTC.

V gene TRBV9 combines with J gene TRBJ2-1, with TRBD2 matching 8 bases. V dropped 0 bases and J dropped 7; count of bases not matched to a gene: 6. Germline lookup yields CDR1 SGDLS and CDR2 YYNGEE. There are 15 residues in the CDR3. The CDR3 protein is CASSVAAGGGNEQFF. CDR3 DNA: TGTGCCAGCAGCGTAGCCGCGGGAGGCGGGAATGAGCAGTTCTTC.

The CDR3 DNA reads as TGTGCCAGCAGCTTAGAGCTACAGACCAGTAATGAAAAACTGTTTTTT. Translating gives CASSLELQTSNEKLFF. V gene TRBV7-2 combines with J gene TRBJ1-4; D gene ambiguous. CDR3 length: 16 residues. Germline V gene data show CDR1 as SGHTA and CDR2 as FQGNSA. V was shortened by 1 base and J by 4 bases, with 13 bases between the two germline ends.

V and J are TRBV28 and TRBJ2-2; no clear D. The V and J ends lost 6 bases and 5 bases respectively, with 7 bases between them. The CDR3 length is 12 residues. Germline V CDR1 and CDR2: MDHEN, SYDVKM. The CDR3 reads CASSPPTGELFF. Here the CDR3 DNA reads TGTGCCAGCAGCCCCCCAACCGGGGAGCTGTTTTTT.

The chain joins TRBV7-9 to TRBJ2-2; 12 positions match TRBD2. The CDR3 runs to 15 residues. Germline V gene sequence: CDR1 SEHNR, CDR2 FQNEAQ (reference sequence). The trim removed 7 bases at V and 2 bases at J, leaving 2 bases unmatched. This chain's CDR3 is CASKLAGGNTGELFF. CDR3 nucleotide sequence: TGTGCCAGCAAACTAGCGGGAGGAAACACCGGGGAGCTGTTTTTT.

The CDR3 bases are TGTGCCAGCACCCCGGCACCGCAAGAGACCCAGTACTTC. It is translated as CASTPAPQETQYF. The gene calls are TRBV7-9 and TRBJ2-5; D unresolved. This CDR3 is built from 13 residues. The ends were cut back, 7 bases at V and 2 bases at J, with 11 bases in the middle. Germline assignment: CDR1 SEHNR and CDR2 FQNEAQ (reference sequence).

The chain couples TRBV7-9 to TRBJ2-1, with 10 bases that match TRBD2. The CDR3 has 14 amino acids. J lost 9 bases, V lost 6 bases, and 8 bases had no gene match. Germline-derived CDR1 and CDR2 are SEHNR and FQNEAQ (reference sequence). The chain's CDR3 is CASRLGTSVAEQFF. CDR3 DNA sequence: TGTGCCAGCAGACTGGGGACTAGCGTGGCTGAGCAGTTCTTC.

The chain links TRBV6-4 to TRBJ2-3; D is possibly TRBD2 (6 bases). The germline CDR1 and CDR2 sequences are MRHNA and SNTAGT. This CDR3 comprises 15 residues. The V gene lost 6 bases and the J gene lost 4 bases, with 17 bases spanning the gap. The CDR3 DNA sequence: TGTGCCAGCAGCCCCGATTACGGGAGTGCAGATACGCAGTATTTT. The encoded protein is CASSPDYGSADTQYF.

This chain uses TRBV5-5 with TRBJ1-2, with D unresolved. CDR1 SGHKS and CDR2 YYEKEE come from the germline V gene (reference sequence). CDR3 size: 16 residues. Trimming cost V 1 base and J 7 bases, with 20 bases left between them. CDR3 residues: CASSLTFMTVGGGYTF. The CDR3 DNA reads as TGTGCCAGCAGCTTGACGTTTATGACGGTAGGAGGTGGCTACACCTTC.